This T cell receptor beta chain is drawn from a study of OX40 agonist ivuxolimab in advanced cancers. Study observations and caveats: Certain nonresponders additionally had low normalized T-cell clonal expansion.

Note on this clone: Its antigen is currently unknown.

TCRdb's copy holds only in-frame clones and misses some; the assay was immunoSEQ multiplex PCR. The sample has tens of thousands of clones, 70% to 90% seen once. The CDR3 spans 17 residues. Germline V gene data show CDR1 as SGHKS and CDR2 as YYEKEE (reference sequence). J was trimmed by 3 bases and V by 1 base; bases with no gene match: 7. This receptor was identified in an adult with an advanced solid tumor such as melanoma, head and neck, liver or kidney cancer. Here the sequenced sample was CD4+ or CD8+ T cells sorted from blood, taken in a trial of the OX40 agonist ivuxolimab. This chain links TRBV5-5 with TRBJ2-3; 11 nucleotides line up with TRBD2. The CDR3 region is CASSLWLASGRTDTQYF. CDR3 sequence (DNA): TGTGCCAGCAGCTTGTGGTTGGCTAGCGGGAGGACAGATACGCAGTATTTT.